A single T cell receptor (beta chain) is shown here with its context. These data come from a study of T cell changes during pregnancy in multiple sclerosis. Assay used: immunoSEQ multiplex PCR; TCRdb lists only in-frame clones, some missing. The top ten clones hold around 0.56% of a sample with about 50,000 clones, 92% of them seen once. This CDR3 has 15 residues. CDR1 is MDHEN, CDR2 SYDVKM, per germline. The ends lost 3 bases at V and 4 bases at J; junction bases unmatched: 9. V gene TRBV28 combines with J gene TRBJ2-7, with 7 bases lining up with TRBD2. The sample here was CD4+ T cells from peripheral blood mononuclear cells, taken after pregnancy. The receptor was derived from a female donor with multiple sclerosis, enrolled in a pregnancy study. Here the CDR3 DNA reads TGTGCCAGCAGTTTGAGTGCCGCCGGGGGGTACGAGCAGTACTTC. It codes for CASSLSAAGGYEQYF.